A single sample is the source of the 15 T cell receptor beta chains below, sequenced in a study of control samples from healthy donors and cancer patients (dated by TCRdb to 2020 to 2022). Library construction relied on the immunoSEQ multiplex PCR assay. The immuneACCESS repertoire file appears here via TCRdb, limited to in-frame rearrangements. These files lack a portion of the clones; in checked studies, under half of the deficit traces to unresolved V genes, and the cause of the others is not known. In this sample the table shows approximately 63,000 clones, 65% to 90% of which occur a single time. The ten largest clones take up roughly 5% of the sample. Sample: blood. Receptors originate from a man aged 35 to 55 in good health.

There are a few counts of this clone. DNA for the CDR3: TGTGCCAGCAGCTTAGCAATTCCAGGGATTTCACCCCTCCACTTT. It translates to CASSLAIPGISPLHF. This chain connects TRBV7-9 to TRBJ1-6, with D maybe TRBD1 (5 bases). CDR1 and CDR2 (germline): SEHNR, FQNEAQ (reference sequence). This CDR3 spans 15 amino acids. V was pared by 0 bases and J by 9 bases, with 12 bases between.

This chain connects TRBV7-3 to TRBJ2-3; 8 bases match TRBD1. Germline lookup yields CDR1 SGHTA and CDR2 FQGTGA. V trimming: 3 bases; J trimming: 0 bases; junction bases outside the gene matches: 2. The CDR3 extends over 15 amino acids. The CDR3 DNA reads as TGTGCCAGCAGCTTTGACAGGGGAAGCACAGATACGCAGTATTTT. Translated, it gives CASSFDRGSTDTQYF.

With regard to this clone: The same CDR3 also results from other DNA sequences found in this sample. This rearrangement joins TRBV28 to TRBJ1-2; maybe TRBD1 (6 bases). CDR1 and CDR2 (germline): MDHEN, SYDVKM. V gave up 8 bases and J gave up 5 bases, with 15 bases separating them. CDR3 length: 13 amino acids. The CDR3, as DNA: TGTGCCAGCTCCCTCCCGAGGGGGTATGGCTACACCTTC. Its translation is CASSLPRGYGYTF.

The rearrangement uses TRBV6-4 and TRBJ2-3; D possibly corresponds to TRBD2 (6 bases). Trimming removed 5 bases from V and 2 bases from J, with 11 bases in between. The CDR3 extends over 14 amino acids. The V gene's germline CDR1 is MRHNA and CDR2 SNTAGT. CDR3 nucleotides: TGTGCCAGCAGTTCGGGACTTACCACAGATACGCAGTATTTT. Its protein is CASSSGLTTDTQYF.

V usage is TRBV11-2 and J usage is TRBJ2-5; D is undetermined. With 2 bases removed from V and 6 bases from J, the gap between germline ends came to 13 bases. The germline V gene has CDR1 SGHAT and CDR2 FQNNGV. The CDR3 length is 14 residues. The CDR3 DNA reads TGTGCCAGCAGCTTACAGAGCAATAGGAAGACCCAGTACTTC. This gives the protein CASSLQSNRKTQYF.

The chain recombines TRBV5-5 with TRBJ1-3, with 8 bases identical to TRBD1. Germline V gene data show CDR1 as SGHKS and CDR2 as YYEKEE (reference sequence). The V segment lost 1 base and the J segment 3 bases; nucleotides outside the gene matches: 0. The CDR3 runs to 14 residues. The CDR3 DNA reads TGTGCCAGCAGCTTGACAGGGGGTGGAAACACCATATATTTT. The encoded protein is CASSLTGGGNTIYF.

The chain employs TRBV24-1 and TRBJ2-1, with 8 bases lining up with TRBD2. The germline CDR1 and CDR2 sequences are KGHDR and SFDVKD. The CDR3 is 15 amino acids. The ends lost 4 bases at V and 8 bases at J; junction bases unmatched: 9. The chain's CDR3 is CATSDPTGRGDEQFF. The CDR3 DNA is TGTGCCACCAGTGACCCCACCGGGAGGGGCGATGAGCAGTTCTTC.

The chain employs TRBV7-3 and TRBJ2-1; TRBD2 is a possible D gene (5 bases). The germline V gene encodes CDR1 SGHTA and CDR2 FQGTGA. V gave up 3 bases and J gave up 2 bases, with 11 bases separating them. There are 15 residues in the CDR3. CDR3 sequence: CASSLEVNPYNEQFF. The CDR3 nucleotides read TGTGCCAGCAGCTTGGAGGTTAACCCCTACAATGAGCAGTTCTTC.

The chain employs TRBV7-8 and TRBJ1-5, with D tentatively TRBD1 (6 bases). The V gene lost 1 base and the J gene lost 2 bases, with 6 bases spanning the gap. The CDR3 is 14 residues long. Germline V gene sequence: CDR1 SGHVS, CDR2 FQNEAQ. The CDR3 sequence: CASSLGQGNQPQHF. The CDR3 DNA follows: TGTGCCAGCAGCTTAGGACAGGGCAATCAGCCCCAGCATTTT.

This clone was recorded a few times. J is TRBJ1-2 and V is TRBV6-5; possibly TRBD1 for D (5 bases). Germline V CDR1 and CDR2: MNHEY, SVGAGI. This CDR3 has 13 residues. The V gene lost 8 bases and the J gene lost 7 bases, with 17 bases spanning the gap. CDR3 in DNA: TGTGCCAGCCGGACCCGTGAAAGGGGTGGCTACACCTTC. It specifies CASRTRERGGYTF.

This clone was seen once. The chain recombines TRBV4-3 with TRBJ1-1; a possible D gene is TRBD1 (5 bases). The germline V gene has CDR1 LGHNA and CDR2 YSLEER. V dropped 6 bases and J dropped 2 bases, with 7 bases sitting between them. The CDR3 covers 12 residues. The CDR3 sequence: CASRTANTEAFF. In nucleotides, the CDR3 is TGCGCCAGCAGGACAGCTAACACTGAAGCTTTCTTT.

The chain is built from TRBV10-3 and TRBJ2-7; 8 positions match TRBD1. The ends lost 1 base at V and 0 bases at J; junction bases unmatched: 5. Germline lookup yields CDR1 ENHRY and CDR2 SYGVKD. This CDR3 comprises 16 residues. CDR3 bases: TGTGCCATCAGTGAGTATGAGACAGGGGACTCCTACGAGCAGTACTTC. Amino acid sequence: CAISEYETGDSYEQYF.

This chain joins TRBV11-2 and TRBJ2-7; tentative D call: TRBD2 (5 bases). The germline gives CDR1 SGHAT, CDR2 FQNNGV. The CDR3 is 14 amino acids. The V end lost 5 bases, the J end lost 7 bases, and 18 bases lay between the germline ends. CDR3 DNA: TGTGCCAGCAGCGCGGACGGAGGATCTGTAGAGCAGTACTTC. This codes for CASSADGGSVEQYF.

The J gene is TRBJ2-3, the V gene TRBV7-6; TRBD2 is a possible D gene (6 bases). The germline gives CDR1 SGHVS, CDR2 FNYEAQ. V gave up 6 bases and J gave up 2 bases, with 15 bases separating them. The CDR3 sequence is 15 residues long. The CDR3 is CASRRTTQPTDTQYF. CDR3 DNA: TGTGCCAGCAGACGGACTACTCAACCCACAGATACGCAGTATTTT.

The chain is built from TRBV5-1 and TRBJ1-2, with 12 nucleotides matching TRBD1. The germline gives CDR1 SGHRS, CDR2 YFSETQ. The J segment lost 4 bases and the V segment lost 9 bases, leaving 13 bases of the junction unmatched. CDR3 size: 16 residues. The CDR3 spells CATRETGTGGSYGYTF. CDR3 nucleotide sequence: TGCGCCACCCGAGAAACCGGGACAGGGGGCTCCTATGGCTACACCTTC.